This T cell receptor (beta chain) was found in a study of blood T cell repertoires in COVID-19. At the level of the study: Spain, Italy and the United States supplied samples that represented acute and convalescent COVID-19.

Under the authors' procedure: For nucleated cells, counts were estimated from reference gene primer amplification. Using immunoSEQ multiplex PCR, the repertoire was profiled, and TCRdb retains in-frame clones only, with some absent. V, J and clone size derive from that table, while D and trimming were established from the DNA sequence. The sample has over 200,000 clones, roughly 80% seen once. The CDR3 extends over 17 amino acids. Germline V gene sequence: CDR1 LGHNA, CDR2 YSLEER. Deletions cut 1 base from V and 1 base from J, with 13 bases between. This receptor was taken from a woman of 80 years or more with active or convalescent COVID-19. The chain is built from TRBV4-3 and TRBJ1-4; the D gene is possibly TRBD1 (5 bases). Sequencing was done on a sample of peripheral blood. CDR3 amino acids: CASSQVGGRGTNEKLFF. In DNA form, the CDR3 reads TGCGCCAGCAGCCAAGTTGGGGGGAGAGGAACTAATGAAAAACTGTTTTTT.